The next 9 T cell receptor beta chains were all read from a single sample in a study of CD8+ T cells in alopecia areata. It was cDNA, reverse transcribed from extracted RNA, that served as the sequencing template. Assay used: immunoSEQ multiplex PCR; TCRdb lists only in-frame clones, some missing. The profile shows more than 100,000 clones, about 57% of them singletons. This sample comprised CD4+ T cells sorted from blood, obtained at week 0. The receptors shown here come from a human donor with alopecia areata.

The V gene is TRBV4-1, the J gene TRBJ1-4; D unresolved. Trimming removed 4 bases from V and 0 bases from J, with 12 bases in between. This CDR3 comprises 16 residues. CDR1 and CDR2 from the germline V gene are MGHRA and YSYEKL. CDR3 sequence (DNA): TGCGCCAGCAGCCCACCGGACGGCGCAACTAATGAAAAACTGTTTTTT. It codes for CASSPPDGATNEKLFF.

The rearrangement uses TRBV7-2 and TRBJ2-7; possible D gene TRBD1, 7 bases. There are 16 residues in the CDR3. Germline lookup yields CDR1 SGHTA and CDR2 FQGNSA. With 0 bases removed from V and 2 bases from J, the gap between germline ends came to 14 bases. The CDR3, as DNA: TGTGCCAGCAGCTTAGCCGCAGGGGGGAAAGCCTACGAGCAGTACTTC. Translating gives CASSLAAGGKAYEQYF.

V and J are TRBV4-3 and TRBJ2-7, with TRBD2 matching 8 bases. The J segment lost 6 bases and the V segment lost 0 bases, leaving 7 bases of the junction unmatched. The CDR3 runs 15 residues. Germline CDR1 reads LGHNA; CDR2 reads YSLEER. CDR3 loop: CASSQDPAGDSEQYF. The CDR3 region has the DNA TGCGCCAGCAGCCAAGACCCAGCGGGAGACAGCGAGCAGTACTTC.

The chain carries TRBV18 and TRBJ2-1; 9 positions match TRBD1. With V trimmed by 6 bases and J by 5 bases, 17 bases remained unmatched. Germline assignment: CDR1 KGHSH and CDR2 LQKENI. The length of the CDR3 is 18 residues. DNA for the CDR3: TGTGCCAGCTCGCAGGAAACAGGGGGCCTGGCGGGGAACAATGAGCAGTTCTTC. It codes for CASSQETGGLAGNNEQFF.

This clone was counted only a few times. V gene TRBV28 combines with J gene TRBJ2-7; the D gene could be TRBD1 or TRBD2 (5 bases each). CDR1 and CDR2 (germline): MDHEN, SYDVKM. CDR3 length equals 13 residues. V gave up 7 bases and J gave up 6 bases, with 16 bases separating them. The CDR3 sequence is CASTRGEGSEQYF. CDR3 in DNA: TGTGCCAGCACCAGAGGGGAAGGGAGCGAGCAGTACTTC.

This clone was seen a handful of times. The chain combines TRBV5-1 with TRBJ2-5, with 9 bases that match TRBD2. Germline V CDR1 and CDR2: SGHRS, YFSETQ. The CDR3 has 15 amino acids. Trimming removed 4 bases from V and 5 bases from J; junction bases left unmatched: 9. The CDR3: CASSASSGILETQYF. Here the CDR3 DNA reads TGCGCCAGCAGCGCCTCTAGCGGGATTCTGGAGACCCAGTACTTC. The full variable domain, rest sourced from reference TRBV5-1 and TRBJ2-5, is KAGVTQTPRYLIKTRGQQVTLSCSPISGHRSVSWYQQTPGQGLQFLFEYFSETQRNKGNFPGRFSGRQFSNSRSEMNVSTLELGDSALYLCASSASSGILETQYFGPGTRLLVL.

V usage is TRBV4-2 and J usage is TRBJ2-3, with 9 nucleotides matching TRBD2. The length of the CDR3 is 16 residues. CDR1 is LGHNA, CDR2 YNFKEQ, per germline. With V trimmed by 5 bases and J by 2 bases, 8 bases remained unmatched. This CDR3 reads CASSDTSGRDTDTQYF. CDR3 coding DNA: TGTGCCAGCAGCGACACTAGCGGGCGAGACACAGATACGCAGTATTTT.

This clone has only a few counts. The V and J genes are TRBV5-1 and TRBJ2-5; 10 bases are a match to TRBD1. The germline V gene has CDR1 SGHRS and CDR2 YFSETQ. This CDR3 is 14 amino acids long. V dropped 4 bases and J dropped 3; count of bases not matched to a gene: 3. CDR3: CASSRGTGEETQYF. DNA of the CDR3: TGCGCCAGCAGCCGAGGGACAGGGGAAGAGACCCAGTACTTC.

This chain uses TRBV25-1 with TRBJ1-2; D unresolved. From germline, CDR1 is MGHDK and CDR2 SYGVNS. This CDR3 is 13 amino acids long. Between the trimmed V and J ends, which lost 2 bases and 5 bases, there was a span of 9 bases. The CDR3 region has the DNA TGTGCCAGCAGTGAACACAGCGAGTATGGCTACACCTTC. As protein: CASSEHSEYGYTF.